Listed below are T cell receptor beta chains from one sample, sequenced in a study of CD8+CD57+ T cells in acquired aplastic anemia. TCRdb called the reads again in MiXCR, with one record for every CDR3 protein. This sample has approximately 300,000 distinct CDR3 sequences, with about three fifths found just once. The material sequenced was sorted CD4+, CD8+, or CD8+CD57+ T cells (not recorded which) from PBMCs. All receptors derive from a human donor with aplastic anemia. Each CDR3 is given with its conserved first and last residue. Fields, in order: J gene, clone size, V gene, D gene, CDR3 DNA, CDR3 protein. D genes are given only for firm matches. For some rows the clone size is stated as once, few or many, or as a class when expanded; others skip it.

TRBJ1-2,many,TRBV5-1,.,TGCGCCAGCAGCTTGGGGGCGCGGGATGGCTACACCTTC,CASSLGARDGYTF
TRBJ2-7,few,TRBV10-3,TRBD1,TGTGCCATCAGGCAAACAGGGGACGAGCAGTACTTC,CAIRQTGDEQYF
TRBJ1-1,many,TRBV20-1,TRBD1,TGCAGTGCTAGAAGGAAAAACAGGGGGACTGAAGCTTTCTTT,CSARRKNRGTEAFF
TRBJ1-5,.,TRBV7-3,.,TGTGCCAGCAGTTCCGTTCCGGCGCCCCAGCATTTT,CASSSVPAPQHF
TRBJ1-6,many,TRBV12-3/TRBV12-4,.,TGTGCCAGCAGTCCCCCAGGGCTAGGTTCACCCCTCCACTTT,CASSPPGLGSPLHF
TRBJ1-1,.,TRBV29-1,.,TGCAGCGTTGTTGAGGGCCTGGTGACTTTCTTT,CSVVEGLVTFF
TRBJ2-2,.,TRBV9,.,TGTGCCAGCAGCGCAGTACGTTGGGGTGGATCGGTCGGGGAGCTGTTTTTT,CASSAVRWGGSVGELFF
TRBJ1-1,many,TRBV7-2,.,TGTGCCAGCAGCTTAGGAGGTCCTGAAGCTTTCTTT,CASSLGGPEAFF
TRBJ2-5,many,TRBV11-2,.,TGTGCCAGCACCCCCGTTGCGGGGGCCCAAGAGACCCAGTACTTC,CASTPVAGAQETQYF
TRBJ2-1,many,TRBV3-1,.,TGTGCCAGCAGCTACCGGGGACGGGATGAGCAGTTCTTC,CASSYRGRDEQFF
TRBJ2-3,.,TRBV30,TRBD2,TGTGCCTGGAGTGTAAGCGGGGGTCAAGGAGATAGGCAGTATTTT,CAWSVSGGQGDRQYF
TRBJ2-5,.,TRBV2,TRBD1,TGTGCCAGCAGTGAACTGGGACAGCCACAAGAGACCCAGTACTTC,CASSELGQPQETQYF
TRBJ1-2,many,TRBV3-1,TRBD1,TGTGCCAGCAGCCAAGCTTTCCCTGACAGGGACTATGGCTACACCTTC,CASSQAFPDRDYGYTF
TRBJ1-1,.,TRBV29-1,.,TGCAGCGCCGCGGACCGGGCAGCTTTCTTT,CSAADRAAFF
TRBJ2-7,.,TRBV20-1,.,TGCAGTGCTAGAGATAGCAGGGGACCCAACTACGAGCAGTACTTC,CSARDSRGPNYEQYF
TRBJ2-5,.,TRBV5-1,TRBD2,TGCGCCAGTTCTAGGGAGGTGGTTAGCGGGGAGACCCAGTACTTC,CASSREVVSGETQYF
TRBJ2-7,.,TRBV20-1,.,TGCAGTGCTAGTGGGGCGTTGAGGGAGCAGTACTTC,CSASGALREQYF
TRBJ2-5,.,TRBV7-9,.,TGTGCCAGCAGCCCGAACGGGGGTGGGGAGACCCAGTACTTC,CASSPNGGGETQYF
TRBJ1-1,.,TRBV10-1,.,TGCGCCAGCAGGATTGGGATACACACTGAAGCTTTCTTT,CASRIGIHTEAFF
TRBJ2-7,many,TRBV7-9,TRBD2,TGTGCCAGCAGCATACCCCCGGGACTAGCGGGGGGTAGCTCCTACGAGCAGTACTTC,CASSIPPGLAGGSSYEQYF
TRBJ1-4,.,TRBV7-9,.,TGTGCCAGCAGCTTAAGTTTAGAGGGAAAAAAACTGTTTTTT,CASSLSLEGKKLFF
TRBJ1-5,few,TRBV10-1,.,TGCGCCAGCAGTGCAACCGACAGGAGTAGCAATCAGCCCCAGCATTTT,CASSATDRSSNQPQHF
TRBJ1-4,.,TRBV7-9,.,TGTGCCAGCAGCCGACAGGTTTTTAATGAAAAACTGTTTTTT,CASSRQVFNEKLFF
TRBJ2-7,.,TRBV2,.,TGTGCCAGCAGCGACTCCTTTAGTCGAACCGAGCAGTACTTC,CASSDSFSRTEQYF
TRBJ1-2,.,TRBV20-1,TRBD1,TGCAGTGCTAGAGGGACAGGGTCCAACTATGGCTACACCTTC,CSARGTGSNYGYTF
TRBJ2-7,few,TRBV10-3,TRBD2,TGTGCCATCAGTGGGCGGGAGGGCTACGAGCAGTACTTC,CAISGREGYEQYF
TRBJ1-3,once,TRBV2,.,TGTGCCAGCGGCCTAAATTACCGGCCCTCCTCTGGAAACACCATATATTTT,CASGLNYRPSSGNTIYF
TRBJ1-1,.,TRBV15,.,TGTGCCACCAGCAGGGGTGAAGCTCTTCTTGAAGCTTTCTTT,CATSRGEALLEAFF
TRBJ2-1,.,TRBV24-1,.,TGTGCCACCAGTGATTTGAGGGGGTCGAATGAGCAGTTCTTC,CATSDLRGSNEQFF
TRBJ2-2,.,TRBV19,TRBD1,TGTGCCAGTAGTATCACAGGGGTAAACACCGGGGAGCTGTTTTTT,CASSITGVNTGELFF
TRBJ1-6,few,TRBV9,.,TGTGCCAGCAGCGTGGGGGGGTCGGATTCACCCCTCCACTTT,CASSVGGSDSPLHF
TRBJ2-7,.,TRBV7-9,.,TGTGCCAGCACCTACCGTGGGGAATCCTACGAGCAGTACTTC,CASTYRGESYEQYF
TRBJ2-1,.,TRBV2,TRBD2,TGTGCCAGCAGTTTCCTAGCGGGAGAGAGTGAGCAGTTCTTC,CASSFLAGESEQFF
TRBJ1-2,.,TRBV29-1,TRBD1,TGCAGCGTACGGACAGGGGATAATGGCTACACCTTC,CSVRTGDNGYTF
TRBJ1-2,few,TRBV9,.,TGTGCCAGCAGCGTAGACCCCACCCGGTATGGCTACACCTTC,CASSVDPTRYGYTF
TRBJ1-2,many,TRBV24-1,.,TGTGCCACCAGTCAACAGAATAACTATGGCTACACCTTC,CATSQQNNYGYTF
TRBJ2-3,.,TRBV12-3/TRBV12-4,.,TGTGCCAGCACCCTCCGGGACTCCCCTCCTCATACGCAGTATTTT,CASTLRDSPPHTQYF